Below, one TCR beta chain is given with its context. Which antigen it targets is not known. Base quality data are lacking; no much larger clone is found one base away. These data are taken from a study of T-cell memory formation after mild COVID-19 (dated by TCRdb to about 2021). As for the study more broadly: Most TCR sequence clusters were specific to one of the two donors. Longitudinal TCRalpha and TCRbeta repertoire sequencing tracked T-cell clones expanding and contracting after mild COVID-19 in a couple of donors. The cohort was made up of two young adult volunteers, one female and one male, who were previously healthy. Broader findings and caveats from the paper: The study included only a couple of mild cases, and larger cohorts that include severe cases with pre-infection samples were judged to be necessary. From day 15 to 85, contracting clones showed balanced CD4/CD8 phenotypes, whereas a second wave of clones that expanded from day 15 to 37 leaned towards CD4+. Contracting CD4+ clones were found mainly in CM and EM memory subsets, while CD8+ clones were enriched in EMRA. SARS-CoV-2 specificity of the second-wave clones peaking on day 37 was not confirmed. Some responding clones were detected in pre-infection memory, suggesting pre-existing cross-reactive memory T cells joined the SARS-CoV-2 response.

The sequencing machine was an Illumina NovaSeq 6000. Using 5'RACE with constant-segment primers, TCRalpha and TCRbeta cDNA libraries were constructed, with sample barcodes and unique molecular identifiers added in the process. RNA was extracted from every sample with Trizol reagent. Amplification of the libraries took two PCR steps, and the second step added a second sample barcode plus Illumina TruSeq adapters. Libraries were sequenced on an Illumina NovaSeq with 2 x 150 bp paired-end reads. The authors' pipeline ran thus. Demultiplexing of reads and collapsing into UMI-guided consensus sequences were performed with migec v1.2.7. Using mixcr v2.1.11, UMI consensuses were aligned to TRA and TRB V and J templates and then assembled into clonotypes. A clonotype was counted as expanded or contracted only when both edgeR and NoisET called the clonotype significant, with the noise models trained on biological replicates. For edgeR calls, the cutoffs were a false discovery rate-adjusted p below 0.01 and a log2 fold-change threshold of 1. PCA with hierarchical clustering of max-normalized trajectories of the 1000 most abundant clonotypes was used as exploratory dynamics analysis. Separately sequenced CD4+ and CD8+ repertoires were used to assign the CD4 or CD8 phenotype of responding clones. The public reads were run again by TCRdb, first through fastp at Q25 and then through MiXCR, and only productive beta chains were kept. Duplicate CDR3 protein sequences are folded into a single record with the most common DNA and genes. V and J calls and clone size were set by TCRdb, not the authors. The sample yields fewer than 400,000 distinct CDR3 sequences; about a sixth were counted once. The leading ten clones occupy 20% to 25% of the sample.

PBMCs were isolated by Ficoll-Paque density gradient centrifugation. V loses 1 base of germline sequence and J loses 0 bases, and the interval between the two ends is 7 bases. The germline V gene sets CDR1 to SGHRS and CDR2 to YFSETQ. Its CDR3 holds 14 amino acids, cysteine through phenylalanine. The CDR3 DNA has 42 bases and is translated from base 1. Sample: PBMCs or a T cell subset sorted from them (not recorded which). The rearrangement joined TRBV5-1 to TRBJ1-2, with no D gene named confidently. The origin of this receptor is a man younger than 35 who had mild COVID-19 (a few samples of this study predate the infection). The sample titles of this study are shuffled in the database, so cell type and time point are left out; the donor was told from shared clones. The nucleotide sequence reads TGCGCCAGCAGCTTGCCCCAGTCTAACTATGGCTACACCTTC. It translates to CASSLPQSNYGYTF.